Each of the 27 T cell receptor beta chains below was sequenced from the same sample in a study of follicular helper T cells after annual influenza vaccination. The assay was immunoSEQ multiplex PCR, and TCRdb's table has in-frame clones only and misses some. The sample holds several thousand clones; approximately 80% are singletons and the top ten take approximately 3.8%. Time point defined: 2014-2015 season, 7 days after vaccination. This material consisted of CXCR5+ CD38- circulating T follicular helper cells from blood, taken 7 days after influenza vaccination. The subset here: circulating Tfh, non-naive CD4+CXCR5+PD-1+ (ICOS+CD38+ or ICOS-CD38-). The receptors were gathered from an adult who received the influenza vaccine.

The chain couples TRBV4-1 to TRBJ1-3; D not certain. This CDR3 contains 15 residues. The germline gives CDR1 MGHRA, CDR2 YSYEKL. Trimming pared 1 base from V and 7 bases from J, leaving 14 bases between. The CDR3 region has the DNA TGCGCCAGCAGCCAAGCAGGCGGAAAGGATAACACCATATATTTT. Translated, it gives CASSQAGGKDNTIYF.

The chain combines TRBV19 with TRBJ1-4; D remains unclear. Germline CDR1 reads LNHDA; CDR2 reads SQIVND (reference sequence). The CDR3 is made up of 12 amino acids. The V and J ends lost 4 bases and 4 bases respectively, with 4 bases between them. The CDR3 reads CASSKINEKLFF. The CDR3 DNA reads TGTGCCAGTAGTAAGATTAATGAAAAACTGTTTTTT.

This clone was counted between two and nine times. V and J are TRBV5-6 and TRBJ1-4; tentative D call: TRBD1 (6 bases). The CDR3 spans 12 residues. V gave up 2 bases and J gave up 14 bases, with 13 bases separating them. Germline V gene lookup returns CDR1 SGHDT and CDR2 YYEEEE. This CDR3 is CASSLEKQGLFF. CDR3 nucleotide sequence: TGTGCCAGCAGCTTAGAGAAGCAGGGGCTGTTTTTT.

The chain has TRBV25-1 and TRBJ2-5; D call uncertain. With 3 bases removed from V and 9 bases from J, the gap between germline ends came to 8 bases. CDR1 MGHDK and CDR2 SYGVNS come from the germline V gene. There are 11 residues in the CDR3. The CDR3 sequence: CASSDLEAQYF. DNA for the CDR3: TGTGCCAGCAGTGACCTTGAGGCCCAGTACTTC.

The chain employs TRBV5-6 and TRBJ1-4, with TRBD1 matching 7 bases. The CDR3 loop spans 17 amino acids. V was pared by 3 bases and J by 0 bases, with 8 bases of the junction left unmatched. In germline, CDR1 is SGHDT, CDR2 YYEEEE. CDR3 sequence reads: CASSSRQGMATNEKLFF. CDR3 DNA sequence: TGTGCCAGCAGCTCCAGACAGGGAATGGCAACTAATGAAAAACTGTTTTTT.

V and J are TRBV10-3 and TRBJ2-7, with a possible D match to TRBD1 (5 bases). V lost 6 bases to trimming and J lost 5 bases, with 17 bases between them. Germline CDR1 ENHRY, CDR2 SYGVKD. CDR3 length equals 14 residues. CDR3 DNA sequence: TGTGCCATCAGAGACCTGGGGCGCGAAAACGAGCAGTACTTC. Its translation: CAIRDLGRENEQYF.

The chain has TRBV20-1 and TRBJ1-2; no firm D call. Germline CDR1 and CDR2: DFQATT and SNEGSKA (reference sequence). The CDR3 has 9 amino acids. Trimming took off 0 bases at V and 11 bases at J, with 4 bases between the two ends. The CDR3 DNA reads TGCAGTGCTAGAGAGGAATACACCTTC. As protein: CSAREEYTF.

The gene calls are TRBV4-1 and TRBJ1-2; D unclear. The germline gives CDR1 MGHRA, CDR2 YSYEKL. V was shortened by 0 bases and J by 3 bases, with 5 bases between the two germline ends. The CDR3 is 13 amino acids. CDR3 in amino acids: CASSQDGYYGYTF. In DNA, the CDR3 is TGCGCCAGCAGCCAAGATGGCTACTATGGCTACACCTTC.

The chain joins TRBV7-9 to TRBJ2-3; unclear D gene. Per germline, CDR1 SEHNR and CDR2 FQNEAQ (reference sequence). V was clipped by 2 bases and J by 0 bases, with 15 bases between them. This CDR3 spans 17 amino acids. The CDR3 bases are TGTGCCAGCAGCTTAAGTCGCGCTAGTACTAGCACAGATACGCAGTATTTT. As protein: CASSLSRASTSTDTQYF.

J is TRBJ1-6 and V is TRBV19; tentatively, D is TRBD1 (5 bases). The CDR3 runs 14 residues. CDR1 and CDR2 (germline): LNHDA, SQIVND (reference sequence). V lost 5 bases and J 7 bases, leaving 12 bases between the germline ends. CDR3 loop: CASSYPGGNSPLHF. The CDR3 nucleotides are TGTGCCAGTAGTTATCCTGGGGGAAATTCACCCCTCCACTTT.

In its sample, this clone was seen once. The rearrangement uses TRBV7-2 and TRBJ1-1; TRBD1 matches at 8 bases. This CDR3 comprises 14 residues. Germline values: CDR1 SGHTA, CDR2 FQGNSA. Germline trimming cut 5 bases from V and 4 bases from J; bases unmatched to any gene: 6. CDR3 DNA: TGTGCCAGCAGCCCGCAACAGGGGGGCACTGAAGCTTTCTTT. This translates into CASSPQQGGTEAFF.

This chain joins TRBV7-2 and TRBJ1-4, with D possibly TRBD1 on 6 matching bases. Trimming stripped 3 bases from V and 5 bases from J, with 10 bases between. CDR3 length equals 14 residues. Germline CDR1 is SGHTA and CDR2 is FQGNSA. The CDR3 sequence: CASSLQGTNEKLFF. The CDR3, as DNA: TGTGCCAGCAGCTTGCAGGGGACCAATGAAAAACTGTTTTTT.

The CDR3 here is CASSASHGTSGMDEQFF. Here the CDR3 DNA reads TGTGCCAGCAGCGCGAGCCACGGGACTAGCGGGATGGATGAGCAGTTCTTC. This chain joins TRBV9 and TRBJ2-1; 13 positions match TRBD2. J lost 8 bases, V lost 3 bases, and 11 bases had no gene match. Germline V CDR1 and CDR2: SGDLS, YYNGEE. CDR3 length: 17 amino acids.

V gene TRBV18 combines with J gene TRBJ2-7; either TRBD1 or TRBD2 may supply D (5 bases each). This CDR3 is built from 15 residues. Trimming cost V 0 bases and J 0 bases, with 9 bases left between them. Germline CDR1 is KGHSH and CDR2 is LQKENI. Here the CDR3 reads CASSPPTGTSYEQYF. As DNA, the CDR3 is TGTGCCAGCTCACCACCGACCGGGACCTCCTACGAGCAGTACTTC.

The chain employs TRBV4-3 and TRBJ2-7; no firm D call. V dropped 3 bases and J dropped 2 bases, with 8 bases sitting between them. Germline CDR1 reads LGHNA; CDR2 reads YSLEER. The CDR3 extends over 13 amino acids. The CDR3 reads CASSQALTYEQYF. The CDR3, as DNA: TGCGCCAGCAGCCAGGCCCTTACCTACGAGCAGTACTTC.

The chain links TRBV7-7 to TRBJ2-1; 8 nucleotides align to TRBD2. This CDR3 has 13 amino acids. Germline trimming cut 1 base from V and 7 bases from J; bases unmatched to any gene: 0. CDR1 and CDR2 (germline): SSHAT, FNYEAQ (reference sequence). CDR3 loop: CASSLVAGNEQFF. CDR3 bases: TGTGCCAGCAGCTTAGTAGCGGGGAATGAGCAGTTCTTC.

This chain links TRBV6-5 with TRBJ2-5; no clear D gene. The germline CDR1 and CDR2 sequences are MNHEY and SVGAGI. The CDR3 runs 15 residues. V shed 7 bases and J shed 8 bases, with 23 bases lying between them. The chain's CDR3 is CASTHTQESKRTQYF. The DNA of the CDR3 is TGTGCCAGCACTCACACCCAGGAGTCCAAGAGAACCCAGTACTTC.

The V and J genes are TRBV7-2 and TRBJ2-3; 10 positions agree with TRBD1. This CDR3 comprises 14 residues. V gave up 5 bases and J gave up 9 bases; unmatched junction bases: 8. Germline loops: CDR1 SGHTA, CDR2 FQGNSA. The CDR3 bases are TGTGCCAGCAGCCCAGGGACAGGGGTGCGAACGCAGTATTTT. Its protein product is CASSPGTGVRTQYF.

V is TRBV4-3 and J is TRBJ2-2; D gene unclear. This CDR3 is built from 11 residues. Germline V CDR1 and CDR2: LGHNA, YSLEER. V was clipped by 6 bases and J by 4 bases, with 3 bases between them. The CDR3 loop is CASRGTGELFF. The CDR3, as DNA: TGCGCCAGCAGGGGCACCGGGGAGCTGTTTTTT.

The rearrangement uses TRBV4-3 and TRBJ1-2; 8 bases agree with TRBD1. J was trimmed by 2 bases and V by 3 bases; bases with no gene match: 2. The CDR3 has 14 residues. CDR1 LGHNA and CDR2 YSLEER come from the germline V gene. Written as DNA, the CDR3 is TGCGCCAGCAGCCAGGACAGGGAAAACTATGGCTACACCTTC. This gives the protein CASSQDRENYGYTF.

V and J are TRBV7-6 and TRBJ2-3, with D possibly being TRBD2 (7 bases). With 1 base removed from V and 0 bases from J, the gap between germline ends came to 14 bases. The CDR3 has 17 amino acids. Germline CDR1 is SGHVS and CDR2 is FNYEAQ. Here the CDR3 DNA reads TGTGCCAGCAGCTTAGGGGGGGGGCACCTGAGCACAGATACGCAGTATTTT. Translated, it gives CASSLGGGHLSTDTQYF.

This clone showed up just once. This chain uses TRBV6-1 with TRBJ1-3; tentative D call: TRBD1 (6 bases). V dropped 4 bases and J dropped 0 bases, with 13 bases sitting between them. Germline V gives CDR1 MNHNS, CDR2 SASEGT. CDR3 size: 16 residues. In DNA form, the CDR3 reads TGTGCCAGCAGTGGGGGACACGCACCCTCTGGAAACACCATATATTTT. This encodes CASSGGHAPSGNTIYF.

The rearrangement uses TRBV2 and TRBJ2-7; 7 bases are a match to TRBD2. The CDR3 loop spans 14 amino acids. Germline V lookup: CDR1 SNHLY, CDR2 FYNNEI. J gave up 0 bases and V 8 bases, and 7 bases lay outside the gene matches. This CDR3 is CASGLGGDSYEQYF. CDR3 in DNA: TGTGCCAGCGGGCTGGGGGGGGACTCCTACGAGCAGTACTTC.

The V and J genes are TRBV5-6 and TRBJ2-7; D tentatively reads TRBD1 or TRBD2 (5 bases each). V shed 5 bases and J shed 3 bases, with 12 bases lying between them. The germline gives CDR1 SGHDT, CDR2 YYEEEE. The CDR3 runs 13 residues. The CDR3 DNA sequence: TGTGCCAGCAGTTTTGGGGACGTCTACGAGCAGTACTTC. Translating gives CASSFGDVYEQYF.

This chain connects TRBV9 to TRBJ1-1; D may be TRBD1 (5 bases). CDR1 and CDR2 from the germline V gene are SGDLS and YYNGEE. V lost 6 bases and J 3 bases, leaving 15 bases between the germline ends. CDR3 size: 14 residues. The CDR3 nucleotides are TGTGCCAGCACCCAACAGGTTGGGGACACTGAAGCTTTCTTT. This translates into CASTQQVGDTEAFF.

The chain combines TRBV28 with TRBJ2-7, with a tentative D call TRBD1 (5 bases). Deletions cut 5 bases from V and 0 bases from J, with 20 bases between. The germline CDR1 and CDR2 sequences are MDHEN and SYDVKM. The CDR3 is 17 residues long. Here the CDR3 DNA reads TGTGCCAGCAGTCGCCCGTTGTCTGCAGGGTACTCCTACGAGCAGTACTTC. Its protein is CASSRPLSAGYSYEQYF.

A single count supports this clone. The chain carries TRBV19 and TRBJ2-1; TRBD2 agrees at 8 bases. CDR1 LNHDA and CDR2 SQIVND come from the germline V gene (reference sequence). With 1 base clipped from V and 7 bases from J, the junction kept 12 bases outside the gene matches. The CDR3 spans 17 residues. CDR3 region: CASSIAGAGTRMNEQFF. In DNA form, the CDR3 reads TGTGCCAGTAGTATAGCCGGAGCCGGGACTAGAATGAATGAGCAGTTCTTC.